These T cell receptor beta chains were read from a single sample in a study of blood T cell repertoires in COVID-19. The method was immunoSEQ multiplex PCR; TCRdb's version includes in-frame clones alone and lacks a portion of them. This sample has approximately 280,000 clones, with 88% found just once. Sequencing used peripheral blood. All receptors derive from a man aged 18 to 35 with active or convalescent COVID-19. The CDR3 runs from the conserved cysteine through the conserved F or W. D genes are given only for firm matches. Clone size appears in some rows only: once, few, many, or a class for an expanded clone.

v_call: TRBV29-1
d_call: TRBD1
j_call: TRBJ1-1
clone_size: once
cdr3_nt: TGCAGCGGGGGACAGGGGCTGAACACTGAAGCTTTCTTT
cdr3_aa: CSGGQGLNTEAFF

v_call: TRBV9
d_call: NA
j_call: TRBJ2-7
clone_size: once
cdr3_nt: TGTGCCAGCAGCGTAAGGGGGAAGGGAGTCGGCGAGCAGTACTTC
cdr3_aa: CASSVRGKGVGEQYF

v_call: TRBV27
d_call: TRBD1
j_call: TRBJ1-1
clone_size: NA
cdr3_nt: TGTGCCAGCAGTACAGGGGGCACTGAAGCTTTCTTT
cdr3_aa: CASSTGGTEAFF

v_call: TRBV3-1/TRBV3-2
d_call: NA
j_call: TRBJ2-7
clone_size: NA
cdr3_nt: TGTGCCAGCAGCCAAGAGAGTACCTACGAGCAGTACTTC
cdr3_aa: CASSQESTYEQYF

v_call: TRBV18
d_call: TRBD2
j_call: TRBJ2-7
clone_size: many
cdr3_nt: TGTGCCAGCCGGACTAGCGGGGGGTATGAGCAGTACTTC
cdr3_aa: CASRTSGGYEQYF

v_call: TRBV13
d_call: TRBD2
j_call: TRBJ2-5
clone_size: NA
cdr3_nt: TGTGCCAGCAGCTTAATACTAGCGGGGGGAAAACAAGAGACCCAGTACTTC
cdr3_aa: CASSLILAGGKQETQYF

v_call: TRBV25-1
d_call: TRBD1
j_call: TRBJ1-2
clone_size: NA
cdr3_nt: TGTGCCAGCAGTGAAACCCAAACAGGGGTCGGCTACACCTTC
cdr3_aa: CASSETQTGVGYTF

v_call: TRBV7-9
d_call: NA
j_call: TRBJ1-2
clone_size: few
cdr3_nt: TGTGCCAGCAGCTTAAACACTATGAACTATGGCTACACCTTC
cdr3_aa: CASSLNTMNYGYTF

v_call: TRBV23-1
d_call: NA
j_call: TRBJ2-7
clone_size: NA
cdr3_nt: TGCGCCAGCAGTCCAGGGGACGGATCCTCCTACGAGCAGTACTTC
cdr3_aa: CASSPGDGSSYEQYF

v_call: TRBV12-3/TRBV12-4
d_call: NA
j_call: TRBJ1-2
clone_size: NA
cdr3_nt: TGTGCCAGCATCGTCCCTAACTATGGCTACACCTTC
cdr3_aa: CASIVPNYGYTF

v_call: TRBV28
d_call: NA
j_call: TRBJ1-2
clone_size: NA
cdr3_nt: TGTGCCAGCAGTAGTCCGACCGCCGGCGGGAACTATGGCTACACCTTC
cdr3_aa: CASSSPTAGGNYGYTF

v_call: TRBV3-1/TRBV3-2
d_call: NA
j_call: TRBJ2-7
clone_size: NA
cdr3_nt: TGTGCCAGCAGTAGTATCCGCGAGCAGTACTTC
cdr3_aa: CASSSIREQYF

v_call: TRBV5-1
d_call: TRBD1
j_call: TRBJ2-7
clone_size: NA
cdr3_nt: TGCGCCAGCAGCCCAGACCCGACAGGGTCGACCCCCTACGAGCAGTACTTC
cdr3_aa: CASSPDPTGSTPYEQYF

v_call: TRBV5-1
d_call: NA
j_call: TRBJ1-2
clone_size: NA
cdr3_nt: TGCGCCAGCAGCTTGGCCCCGGGGGATAGTGGTGGCTACACCTTC
cdr3_aa: CASSLAPGDSGGYTF

v_call: TRBV20-1
d_call: NA
j_call: TRBJ1-1
clone_size: NA
cdr3_nt: TGCAGTACAATGCTGAACACTGAAGCTTTCTTT
cdr3_aa: CSTMLNTEAFF

v_call: TRBV6-5
d_call: NA
j_call: TRBJ2-7
clone_size: NA
cdr3_nt: TGTGCCAGCAGTTACTGGGGCAGCCCCTACGAGCAGTACTTC
cdr3_aa: CASSYWGSPYEQYF

v_call: TRBV2
d_call: TRBD2
j_call: TRBJ2-1
clone_size: NA
cdr3_nt: TGTGCCAGCAGGGGACTGCGGGGGAGCTCCTACAATGAGCAGTTCTTC
cdr3_aa: CASRGLRGSSYNEQFF

v_call: TRBV4-1
d_call: TRBD1
j_call: TRBJ2-7
clone_size: NA
cdr3_nt: TGCGCCAGCAGCCAGGGACAGGGAGCCTACGAGCAGTACTTC
cdr3_aa: CASSQGQGAYEQYF

v_call: TRBV18
d_call: NA
j_call: TRBJ2-1
clone_size: NA
cdr3_nt: TGTGCCAGCTCACCATCGGCCTACAATGAGCAGTTCTTC
cdr3_aa: CASSPSAYNEQFF

v_call: TRBV9
d_call: TRBD2
j_call: TRBJ2-5
clone_size: once
cdr3_nt: TGTGCCAGCAGCCCATGGCTCAGCGGGGGTCGGGAGACCCAGTACTTC
cdr3_aa: CASSPWLSGGRETQYF

v_call: TRBV4-3
d_call: NA
j_call: TRBJ1-6
clone_size: NA
cdr3_nt: TGCGCCAGCAGCCAAGGAGGGGGTGGAAATTCACCCCTCCACTTT
cdr3_aa: CASSQGGGGNSPLHF

v_call: TRBV4-3
d_call: TRBD1
j_call: TRBJ1-6
clone_size: NA
cdr3_nt: TGCGCCAGCAGCCAAAGGGACAGGGGGACTTCACCCCTCCACTTT
cdr3_aa: CASSQRDRGTSPLHF

v_call: TRBV6-6
d_call: NA
j_call: TRBJ1-5
clone_size: NA
cdr3_nt: TGTGCCAGCATAGGAGGGACCAATCAGCCCCAGCATTTT
cdr3_aa: CASIGGTNQPQHF

v_call: TRBV6-2/TRBV6-3
d_call: NA
j_call: TRBJ2-3
clone_size: NA
cdr3_nt: TGTGCCAGCAGTATACGGGGTATGGGCACAGATACGCAGTATTTT
cdr3_aa: CASSIRGMGTDTQYF

v_call: TRBV18
d_call: NA
j_call: TRBJ2-7
clone_size: NA
cdr3_nt: TGTGCCAGCTCACCACTCACCGGGGGTACATCCTACGAGCAGTACTTC
cdr3_aa: CASSPLTGGTSYEQYF

v_call: TRBV10-3
d_call: TRBD1
j_call: TRBJ1-2
clone_size: NA
cdr3_nt: TGTGCCATCAGTGGTGCGGGACAGGGTTTGGCTAACTATGGCTACACCTTC
cdr3_aa: CAISGAGQGLANYGYTF

v_call: TRBV2
d_call: NA
j_call: TRBJ2-7
clone_size: NA
cdr3_nt: TGTGCCAGCAGTGAAGGTTCAGGGTGGGCTTCCTACGAGCAGTACTTC
cdr3_aa: CASSEGSGWASYEQYF

v_call: TRBV19
d_call: NA
j_call: TRBJ1-3
clone_size: once
cdr3_nt: TGTGCCAGTAGTATCGCTGGAAACACCATATATTTT
cdr3_aa: CASSIAGNTIYF

v_call: TRBV2
d_call: TRBD1
j_call: TRBJ1-5
clone_size: few
cdr3_nt: TGTGCCAGCTACCCGGGACAGGGTAGCAATCAGCCCCAGCATTTT
cdr3_aa: CASYPGQGSNQPQHF

v_call: TRBV5-1
d_call: TRBD2
j_call: TRBJ2-5
clone_size: NA
cdr3_nt: TGCGCCAGCAGCTGGACCGGGACTAGCGGGGGGGAGACCCAGTACTTC
cdr3_aa: CASSWTGTSGGETQYF

v_call: TRBV7-9
d_call: NA
j_call: TRBJ1-3
clone_size: NA
cdr3_nt: TGTGCCAGCAGCGGAGACCCGTCTGGAAACACCATATATTTT
cdr3_aa: CASSGDPSGNTIYF

v_call: TRBV15
d_call: NA
j_call: TRBJ2-7
clone_size: NA
cdr3_nt: TGTGCCACCAGCCCCTCTCCGTACGAGCAGTACTTC
cdr3_aa: CATSPSPYEQYF

v_call: TRBV9
d_call: NA
j_call: TRBJ2-5
clone_size: NA
cdr3_nt: TGTGCCAGCAGCGTAGAAGGGAGTTGGGGAGAGACCCAGTACTTC
cdr3_aa: CASSVEGSWGETQYF

v_call: TRBV19
d_call: TRBD1
j_call: TRBJ1-1
clone_size: NA
cdr3_nt: TGTGCCAGTAGTATGGGACAGACCATGAACACTGAAGCTTTCTTT
cdr3_aa: CASSMGQTMNTEAFF

v_call: TRBV4-1
d_call: NA
j_call: TRBJ2-2
clone_size: NA
cdr3_nt: TGCGCCAGCGGGGGGGGGACAGGTGCCGGGGAGCTGTTTTTT
cdr3_aa: CASGGGTGAGELFF

v_call: TRBV28
d_call: NA
j_call: TRBJ1-4
clone_size: NA
cdr3_nt: TGTGCCAGCAGGTCCCAGGGGAGCAATGAAAAACTGTTTTTT
cdr3_aa: CASRSQGSNEKLFF

v_call: TRBV13
d_call: NA
j_call: TRBJ2-4
clone_size: NA
cdr3_nt: TGTGCCAGCAGCCCAGGGGGGAGTAATATAGCCAAAAACATTCAGTACTTC
cdr3_aa: CASSPGGSNIAKNIQYF

v_call: TRBV29-1
d_call: TRBD2
j_call: TRBJ2-2
clone_size: NA
cdr3_nt: TGCAGCGTTCGGGAGGGCGGGGAGCTGTTTTTT
cdr3_aa: CSVREGGELFF

v_call: TRBV13
d_call: NA
j_call: TRBJ1-1
clone_size: NA
cdr3_nt: TGTGCCAGCAGCTCCCGAGGGACAAATACGAACACTGAAGCTTTCTTT
cdr3_aa: CASSSRGTNTNTEAFF

v_call: TRBV7-8
d_call: TRBD2
j_call: TRBJ2-1
clone_size: NA
cdr3_nt: TGTGCCAGCAGCGAAGGTAGCGGGGGGTTTTACAATGAGCAGTTCTTC
cdr3_aa: CASSEGSGGFYNEQFF

v_call: TRBV5-8
d_call: TRBD1
j_call: TRBJ2-5
clone_size: NA
cdr3_nt: TGTGCCAGCAGCACAGGGACAGGGGGCGCCGAGACCCAGTACTTC
cdr3_aa: CASSTGTGGAETQYF

v_call: TRBV9
d_call: NA
j_call: TRBJ2-1
clone_size: NA
cdr3_nt: TGTGCCAGCAGCGTAGACCCACAGAGCTCCTACAATGAGCAGTTCTTC
cdr3_aa: CASSVDPQSSYNEQFF